This T cell receptor (beta chain) was identified in a study of regulatory T cells in long-lasting Graves disease. Investigators prepared the TCR beta libraries by applying iRepertoire HTBI primers and Arm-PCR of CDR3 regions. In TCRdb, the multiplex PCR reads were re-called with MiXCR into one record per CDR3 protein. The repertoire includes 200,000 to 250,000 distinct CDR3 sequences, about 19% of them detected once, and roughly 10% sits in the top ten. Germline loops: CDR1 MNHEY, CDR2 SVGEGT. CDR3 length equals 14 residues. The ends lost 5 bases at V and 4 bases at J; junction bases unmatched: 3. The time point was: newly diagnosed GD, antithyroid drugs for less than 3 months. Preparation of the TCR library used RNA extracted from PBMCs. In the case of this clonotype: This likely reflects a read error, since a far larger clone is one base away.

These records were also assigned to another study, of T cells in Graves' hyperthyroidism and ophthalmopathy. As reported in that work: Within blood appeared most thyroid clonotypes that had expanded above 0.001. The model's output predicted ophthalmopathy at a median of about 6.5 months prior to onset.

The receptor was isolated from a woman in her thirties with Graves disease. The sequencing here drew on peripheral blood mononuclear cells (PBMCs), taken at new diagnosis, from a patient treated with antithyroid drugs. V and J are TRBV6-2 or TRBV6-3 and TRBJ2-2; 8 bases match TRBD1. The CDR3 sequence is CASSDRGGTGELFF. In DNA, the CDR3 is TGTGCCAGCAGTGACAGGGGAGGCACCGGGGAGCTGTTTTTT.